Sequencing of this T cell receptor beta chain was carried out in a study of blood T cell repertoires in COVID-19. Germline V gene lookup returns CDR1 MNHEY and CDR2 SVGAGI. The CDR3 contains 15 residues. The ends lost 6 bases at V and 1 base at J; junction bases unmatched: 6. Profiled with immunoSEQ multiplex PCR; TCRdb holds only in-frame clones, not every one. The data contain more than 200,000 clones, 85% to 90% of them singletons. The TCR originated in a man aged 30 to 39 with COVID-19, enrolled during active disease. Sequencing was performed on peripheral blood. The rearrangement uses TRBV6-5 and TRBJ1-5, with TRBD1 matching over 7 bases. This CDR3 is CASREGAWSNQPQHF. The CDR3 DNA follows: TGTGCCAGCAGGGAGGGGGCTTGGAGCAATCAGCCCCAGCATTTT.